The present T cell receptor beta chain was sequenced within a study of preoperative IRX-2 immunotherapy in early breast cancer. Indicated treatment: preoperative locoregional IRX-2 cytokine immunotherapy. Samples came from a phase Ib trial of preoperative locoregional IRX-2 cytokine immunotherapy. V was cut by 4 bases and J by 7 bases, with 17 bases left in between. Germline CDR1 reads MNHGY; CDR2 reads SAAAGT. The CDR3 has 15 amino acids. Sequencing used immunoSEQ multiplex PCR; TCRdb keeps in-frame clones, though not all of them. Found here are approximately 96,000 clones, roughly 88% of them singletons; the top ten hold under 2.5%.

This chain links TRBV6-8 with TRBJ1-5; no firm D call. Sequences were derived from tumor tissue, sampled after IRX-2 immunotherapy. The source is a human donor with breast cancer. DNA for the CDR3: TGTGCCAGCAGTTCAACGGGCAGCAGTAAGCAGCCCCAGCATTTT. It yields the protein CASSSTGSSKQPQHF.